The rows below give T cell receptor beta chains drawn from one sample of a study of blood T cell repertoires in COVID-19. Repertoires were generated with immunoSEQ multiplex PCR, while TCRdb's copy carries only in-frame clones and drops some. The sample carries approximately 89,000 clones, approximately 92% recorded once. Specimen: peripheral blood. The receptors come from an older woman with active COVID-19. The CDR3 runs from the conserved cysteine through the conserved F or W. The order of the fields is J gene, V gene, clone size, D gene, CDR3 protein, CDR3 DNA. A D gene is named only where the DNA matches it firmly. Not all rows give a size; the values are once, few, many and, for expanded clones, a class.

j_call: TRBJ1-2; v_call: TRBV18; clone_size: -; d_call: -; cdr3_aa: CASSPTREEGYTF; cdr3_nt: TGTGCCAGCTCACCAACCCGGGAGGAGGGCTACACCTTC
j_call: TRBJ2-7; v_call: TRBV20-1; clone_size: once; d_call: -; cdr3_aa: CSASGEGALSDEQYF; cdr3_nt: TGCAGTGCTAGTGGTGAGGGCGCGTTGTCCGACGAGCAGTACTTC
j_call: TRBJ1-3; v_call: TRBV5-3; clone_size: -; d_call: TRBD1; cdr3_aa: CARSPGQPSSGNTIYF; cdr3_nt: TGTGCCAGAAGCCCGGGACAGCCTTCCTCTGGAAACACCATATATTTT
j_call: TRBJ2-3; v_call: TRBV4-3; clone_size: -; d_call: -; cdr3_aa: CASSPKTSADTQYF; cdr3_nt: TGCGCCAGCAGCCCGAAGACTAGTGCAGATACGCAGTATTTT
j_call: TRBJ1-5; v_call: TRBV3-1/TRBV3-2; clone_size: -; d_call: -; cdr3_aa: CASSQDRYQPQHF; cdr3_nt: TGTGCCAGCAGCCAGGACAGATATCAGCCCCAGCATTTT
j_call: TRBJ1-3; v_call: TRBV7-9; clone_size: -; d_call: -; cdr3_aa: CASSPGPEGGNTIYF; cdr3_nt: TGTGCCAGCAGCCCGGGCCCAGAGGGAGGAAACACCATATATTTT
j_call: TRBJ1-4; v_call: TRBV30; clone_size: -; d_call: -; cdr3_aa: CAWRLPEKLFF; cdr3_nt: TGTGCCTGGAGACTGCCAGAAAAACTGTTTTTT
j_call: TRBJ1-6; v_call: TRBV5-6; clone_size: -; d_call: -; cdr3_aa: CASSFQYNSPLHF; cdr3_nt: TGTGCCAGCAGCTTCCAGTATAATTCACCCCTCCACTTT
j_call: TRBJ1-5; v_call: TRBV4-3; clone_size: -; d_call: -; cdr3_aa: CASSQDIDQPQHF; cdr3_nt: TGCGCCAGCAGCCAAGATATCGATCAGCCCCAGCATTTT
j_call: TRBJ2-3; v_call: TRBV19; clone_size: -; d_call: -; cdr3_aa: CASSPEVPSTDTQYF; cdr3_nt: TGTGCCAGTAGCCCAGAAGTTCCGAGCACAGATACGCAGTATTTT
j_call: TRBJ2-1; v_call: TRBV20-1; clone_size: -; d_call: TRBD2; cdr3_aa: CSASPTGASGEQFF; cdr3_nt: TGCAGTGCTAGTCCCACCGGGGCTAGCGGTGAGCAGTTCTTC
j_call: TRBJ1-1; v_call: TRBV6-2/TRBV6-3; clone_size: -; d_call: -; cdr3_aa: CASSPAVNTEAFF; cdr3_nt: TGTGCCAGCAGCCCCGCGGTGAACACTGAAGCTTTCTTT
j_call: TRBJ1-2; v_call: TRBV10-3; clone_size: once; d_call: TRBD1; cdr3_aa: CAISERPDRGHLDGYTF; cdr3_nt: TGTGCCATCAGTGAGAGACCGGACAGGGGGCATCTCGATGGCTACACCTTC
j_call: TRBJ2-1; v_call: TRBV6-5; clone_size: -; d_call: -; cdr3_aa: CASSLRGNEQFF; cdr3_nt: TGTGCCAGCAGTCTCAGGGGTAATGAGCAGTTCTTC
j_call: TRBJ2-7; v_call: TRBV10-2; clone_size: -; d_call: TRBD1; cdr3_aa: CASSIPGQGGEQYF; cdr3_nt: TGCGCCAGCAGTATCCCGGGACAGGGGGGCGAGCAGTACTTC
j_call: TRBJ2-7; v_call: TRBV5-3; clone_size: -; d_call: -; cdr3_aa: CARSLDSYEQYF; cdr3_nt: TGTGCCAGAAGCTTGGACAGCTACGAGCAGTACTTC
j_call: TRBJ1-2; v_call: TRBV28; clone_size: -; d_call: -; cdr3_aa: CASSLYGHLGGYTF; cdr3_nt: TGTGCCAGCAGTTTATACGGACACCTTGGCGGCTACACCTTC
j_call: TRBJ2-2; v_call: TRBV18; clone_size: -; d_call: -; cdr3_aa: CASSPAGGELFF; cdr3_nt: TGTGCCAGCTCACCAGCAGGCGGGGAGCTGTTTTTT
j_call: TRBJ2-1; v_call: TRBV2; clone_size: -; d_call: TRBD2; cdr3_aa: CASSGASGGLLSEQFF; cdr3_nt: TGTGCCAGCAGTGGGGCTAGCGGGGGCCTACTAAGTGAGCAGTTCTTC
j_call: TRBJ2-2; v_call: TRBV2; clone_size: -; d_call: TRBD1; cdr3_aa: CASIQQGGRGELFF; cdr3_nt: TGTGCCAGCATCCAACAGGGGGGAAGAGGGGAGCTGTTTTTT
j_call: TRBJ1-4; v_call: TRBV2; clone_size: -; d_call: TRBD1; cdr3_aa: CASSAATGGNEKLFF; cdr3_nt: TGTGCCAGCAGCGCGGCGACAGGGGGGAATGAAAAACTGTTTTTT
j_call: TRBJ2-5; v_call: TRBV29-1; clone_size: -; d_call: TRBD1; cdr3_aa: CSVGQGVRVETQYF; cdr3_nt: TGCAGCGTCGGACAGGGTGTTCGGGTAGAGACCCAGTACTTC
j_call: TRBJ1-6; v_call: TRBV27; clone_size: -; d_call: TRBD1; cdr3_aa: CASSPTGLYNSPLHF; cdr3_nt: TGTGCCAGCAGTCCGACAGGGCTCTATAATTCACCCCTCCACTTT
j_call: TRBJ2-2; v_call: TRBV5-4; clone_size: -; d_call: TRBD2; cdr3_aa: CASSPKLAGASGELFF; cdr3_nt: TGTGCCAGCAGCCCGAAACTAGCGGGAGCGTCCGGGGAGCTGTTTTTT
j_call: TRBJ2-3; v_call: TRBV2; clone_size: -; d_call: TRBD2; cdr3_aa: CASSVMGGNPDTQYF; cdr3_nt: TGTGCCAGCAGTGTAATGGGGGGGAACCCAGATACGCAGTATTTT
j_call: TRBJ2-2; v_call: TRBV11-3; clone_size: -; d_call: TRBD2; cdr3_aa: CASSPTSGSGELFF; cdr3_nt: TGTGCCAGCAGCCCCACTAGCGGGTCCGGGGAGCTGTTTTTT
j_call: TRBJ1-1; v_call: TRBV28; clone_size: once; d_call: -; cdr3_aa: CASSSPGLLGTEAFF; cdr3_nt: TGTGCCAGCAGTAGCCCGGGACTCCTCGGAACTGAAGCTTTCTTT
j_call: TRBJ1-5; v_call: TRBV30; clone_size: -; d_call: -; cdr3_aa: CAWSVSGGNQPQHF; cdr3_nt: TGTGCCTGGAGTGTATCGGGGGGCAATCAGCCCCAGCATTTT
j_call: TRBJ1-1; v_call: TRBV7-2; clone_size: once; d_call: TRBD1; cdr3_aa: CASSPRQGGSEAFF; cdr3_nt: TGTGCCAGCAGCCCAAGACAGGGAGGCTCTGAAGCTTTCTTT
j_call: TRBJ2-7; v_call: TRBV27; clone_size: -; d_call: TRBD1; cdr3_aa: CASSVFRDREGEQYF; cdr3_nt: TGTGCCAGCAGTGTTTTCCGGGACAGGGAGGGCGAGCAGTACTTC
j_call: TRBJ2-7; v_call: TRBV5-6; clone_size: -; d_call: -; cdr3_aa: CASSLRGIQQARLLYEQYF; cdr3_nt: TGTGCCAGCAGCTTGCGGGGGATCCAACAGGCTCGACTACTATACGAGCAGTACTTC
j_call: TRBJ1-4; v_call: TRBV2; clone_size: -; d_call: -; cdr3_aa: CASSVGVVEKLFF; cdr3_nt: TGTGCCAGCAGTGTAGGGGTTGTAGAAAAACTGTTTTTT
j_call: TRBJ1-1; v_call: TRBV18; clone_size: -; d_call: TRBD1; cdr3_aa: CASSLSRGDTEAFF; cdr3_nt: TGTGCCAGCTCACTATCCAGGGGGGACACTGAAGCTTTCTTT
j_call: TRBJ1-1; v_call: TRBV11-3; clone_size: once; d_call: -; cdr3_aa: CASSPQGGYTEAFF; cdr3_nt: TGTGCCAGCAGTCCTCAGGGAGGCTATACTGAAGCTTTCTTT
j_call: TRBJ1-2; v_call: TRBV6-5; clone_size: -; d_call: -; cdr3_aa: CASTSGGTNYGYTF; cdr3_nt: TGTGCCAGCACCTCGGGGGGGACTAACTATGGCTACACCTTC
j_call: TRBJ1-2; v_call: TRBV28; clone_size: -; d_call: -; cdr3_aa: CASSLEGSYGYTF; cdr3_nt: TGTGCCAGCAGTTTGGAGGGAAGTTATGGCTACACCTTC
j_call: TRBJ2-5; v_call: TRBV24-1; clone_size: -; d_call: TRBD1; cdr3_aa: CATSDPGTGGETQYF; cdr3_nt: TGTGCCACCAGTGACCCCGGGACAGGGGGAGAGACCCAGTACTTC
j_call: TRBJ2-1; v_call: TRBV4-1; clone_size: -; d_call: TRBD2; cdr3_aa: CASSQDVAGVANEQFF; cdr3_nt: TGCGCCAGCAGCCAAGATGTGGCGGGAGTTGCCAATGAGCAGTTCTTC
j_call: TRBJ1-3; v_call: TRBV1; clone_size: -; d_call: -; cdr3_aa: CTSSLPRGYPSGNTIYF; cdr3_nt: TGCACCAGCAGCCTCCCCCGAGGGTACCCCTCTGGAAACACCATATATTTT
j_call: TRBJ1-5; v_call: TRBV6-2/TRBV6-3; clone_size: once; d_call: TRBD1; cdr3_aa: CASSLGTAQVGNQPQHF; cdr3_nt: TGTGCCAGCAGTCTGGGGACAGCCCAGGTGGGCAATCAGCCCCAGCATTTT
j_call: TRBJ2-1; v_call: TRBV3-1/TRBV3-2; clone_size: -; d_call: -; cdr3_aa: CASSPIVSDEQFF; cdr3_nt: TGTGCCAGCAGCCCCATAGTTTCCGATGAGCAGTTCTTC
j_call: TRBJ2-1; v_call: TRBV18; clone_size: -; d_call: TRBD2; cdr3_aa: CASSPGLLTYNEQFF; cdr3_nt: TGTGCCAGCTCACCGGGACTACTGACCTACAATGAGCAGTTCTTC
j_call: TRBJ1-5; v_call: TRBV28; clone_size: -; d_call: TRBD1; cdr3_aa: CASSPLTGGNQPQHF; cdr3_nt: TGTGCCAGCAGCCCACTAACAGGGGGTAATCAGCCCCAGCATTTT
j_call: TRBJ2-2; v_call: TRBV7-9; clone_size: once; d_call: TRBD2; cdr3_aa: CASSPSGSGTGELFF; cdr3_nt: TGTGCCAGCAGCCCTAGCGGGAGTGGGACCGGGGAGCTGTTTTTT
j_call: TRBJ2-7; v_call: TRBV2; clone_size: once; d_call: TRBD1; cdr3_aa: CASHRDRTSYEQYF; cdr3_nt: TGTGCCAGCCACCGGGACAGGACTTCCTACGAGCAGTACTTC
j_call: TRBJ2-1; v_call: TRBV27; clone_size: once; d_call: TRBD2; cdr3_aa: CASSRWSGSIGNEQFF; cdr3_nt: TGTGCCAGTTCGCGGTGGAGCGGGAGTATCGGCAATGAGCAGTTCTTC
j_call: TRBJ2-7; v_call: TRBV18; clone_size: -; d_call: -; cdr3_aa: CASSPPGLSYEQYF; cdr3_nt: TGTGCCAGCTCACCCCCAGGGCTCTCCTACGAGCAGTACTTC
j_call: TRBJ2-7; v_call: TRBV10-3; clone_size: -; d_call: TRBD1; cdr3_aa: CAISPGQGYHEQYF; cdr3_nt: TGTGCCATCAGTCCGGGACAGGGGTATCACGAGCAGTACTTC
j_call: TRBJ2-1; v_call: TRBV12-5; clone_size: -; d_call: -; cdr3_aa: CASGPTGNEQFF; cdr3_nt: TGTGCTAGTGGTCCGACAGGCAATGAGCAGTTCTTC
j_call: TRBJ1-2; v_call: TRBV24-1; clone_size: -; d_call: TRBD1; cdr3_aa: CATSDRDSLHYGYTF; cdr3_nt: TGTGCCACCAGTGACCGGGACAGCCTTCACTATGGCTACACCTTC
j_call: TRBJ1-6; v_call: TRBV3-1/TRBV3-2; clone_size: -; d_call: TRBD1; cdr3_aa: CASSHHGQGARSSPLHF; cdr3_nt: TGTGCCAGCAGCCACCATGGACAGGGGGCGCGAAGTTCACCCCTCCACTTT
j_call: TRBJ1-1; v_call: TRBV11-2; clone_size: -; d_call: -; cdr3_aa: CASSSATGVMNTEAFF; cdr3_nt: TGTGCCAGCAGCTCCGCTACCGGGGTGATGAACACTGAAGCTTTCTTT